The entry below describes one T cell receptor beta chain. Its antigen remains unknown. Germline assignment: CDR1 SGHRS and CDR2 YFSETQ. The CDR3 sequence is 16 residues long. The V segment lost 4 bases and the J segment 1 base; nucleotides outside the gene matches: 7. This record belongs to a study of cytomegalovirus exposure and HLA in healthy donors. Regarding the study as a whole: A later analysis by the authors found several of the most significant clusters apparently linked to common viral pathogens. Associated with cytomegalovirus, according to the listing, were 150 to 200 TCR beta chains.

The PCR was carried out with 60 Vbeta primers and 13 Jbeta primers. Assay: immunoSEQ multiplex PCR; the TCRdb copy retains only in-frame clones and omits some. The table shows roughly 150,000 clones, with approximately 83% occurring only once. The sample taken for sequencing was PBMCs. The rearrangement joins TRBV5-1 to TRBJ2-1; TRBD2 matches at 8 bases. The receptor was isolated from a woman aged 35 to 49 in good health and CMV-seronegative. This CDR3 is CASSTDPGGSYNEQFF. Here the CDR3 DNA reads TGCGCCAGCAGCACCGACCCGGGGGGGTCCTACAATGAGCAGTTCTTC.